This TCR beta chain was observed in a study of cytomegalovirus exposure and HLA in healthy donors. Study-level results: While the bulk of TCR sequences proved rare, some public TCRs turned up in many donors. Later analysis showed TCR association rates varying by HLA locus, highest for DRB1 and lowest for HLA-C. Most subjects had HLA-A and HLA-B alleles reportedly predicted accurately by TCR beta sequences.

PCR amplification relied on 60 Vbeta primers (plus 13 Jbeta primers). Sequenced by immunoSEQ multiplex PCR; TCRdb stores in-frame clones only, minus some. This table has some 180,000 clones, 80% appearing once. Points on this clone: As yet, its antigen is unknown.

The V end was cut by 4 bases, the J end by 4 bases, with 16 bases between. Germline V lookup: CDR1 MNHNS, CDR2 SASEGT. This CDR3 spans 15 amino acids. This TCR was sampled from a young woman in good health and CMV-seronegative. The sample taken for sequencing was PBMCs. The rearrangement uses TRBV6-1 and TRBJ1-1; possible D gene TRBD1, 5 bases. The DNA of the CDR3 is TGTGCCAGCAGTGCGCCAGGGTATCGTGCCACTGAAGCTTTCTTT. As protein: CASSAPGYRATEAFF.